The 29 T cell receptor beta chains presented below share a single source sample, sequenced in a study of blood T cell repertoires in COVID-19. Clones were read by immunoSEQ multiplex PCR, and TCRdb kept only the in-frame ones, dropping some. The sample consists of 200,000 to 250,000 clones, approximately 86% of them appearing once. What was sequenced was PBMCs or T cells enriched from blood (not recorded which). These receptors all stem from a woman aged 25-40 years who had been exposed to COVID-19.

The genes are TRBV11-2 and TRBJ1-1; no firm D call. The CDR3 sequence is 13 residues long. CDR1 and CDR2 from the germline V gene are SGHAT and FQNNGV. Trimming took off 5 bases at V and 0 bases at J, with 7 bases between the two ends. This chain's CDR3 is CASSATVNTEAFF. The CDR3 nucleotides read TGTGCCAGCAGCGCCACGGTGAACACTGAAGCTTTCTTT.

The chain couples TRBV27 to TRBJ2-1; weak D call: TRBD2 (5 bases). CDR1 MNHEY and CDR2 SMNVEV come from the germline V gene (reference sequence). V was pared by 3 bases and J by 9 bases, with 6 bases between. This CDR3 is 11 amino acids long. The CDR3: CASSFAGEQFF. The DNA for the CDR3 is TGTGCCAGCAGTTTCGCGGGTGAGCAGTTCTTC.

The gene calls are TRBV3-1 (or the pseudogene TRBV3-2) and TRBJ1-2; possibly TRBD1 for D (5 bases). CDR3 length: 13 amino acids. CDR1 is LGHDT, CDR2 YNNKEL, per germline (reference sequence). Between the trimmed V and J ends, which lost 4 bases and 2 bases, there was a span of 8 bases. DNA for the CDR3: TGTGCCAGCAGCCTTACAGGCAACTATGGCTACACCTTC. Translated, it gives CASSLTGNYGYTF.

This chain connects TRBV2 to TRBJ1-1, with 7 bases lining up with TRBD1. Germline V gene data show CDR1 as SNHLY and CDR2 as FYNNEI. Unmatched junction bases numbered 9, after V lost 2 bases and J lost 6 bases. The CDR3 length is 15 residues. The CDR3 loop is CASSEWEGGSPEAFF. CDR3 in DNA: TGTGCCAGCAGTGAATGGGAAGGGGGCTCCCCTGAAGCTTTCTTT. The whole variable domain, filled in from reference TRBV2 and TRBJ1-1, reads EPEVTQTPSHQVTQMGQEVILRCVPISNHLYFYWYRQILGQKVEFLVSFYNNEISEKSEIFDDQFSVERPDGSNFTLKIRSTKLEDSAMYFCASSEWEGGSPEAFFGQGTRLTVV.

This chain connects TRBV6-5 to TRBJ2-7; TRBD2 is a possible D gene (6 bases). V lost 5 bases and J 1 base, leaving 9 bases between the germline ends. The CDR3 runs 13 residues. CDR1 is MNHEY, CDR2 SVGAGI, per germline. CDR3 bases: TGTGCCAGCAGTCCGGGACTTTCCTACGAGCAGTACTTC. Protein product: CASSPGLSYEQYF.

This clone has more than one count but fewer than ten. Within the sample, other DNA sequences also encode this same CDR3. The chain joins TRBV11-3 to TRBJ1-2; D ambiguous. In germline, CDR1 is SGHNT, CDR2 YENEEA. V gave up 0 bases and J gave up 2 bases, with 7 bases separating them. The length of the CDR3 is 14 residues. The CDR3 loop is CASSLDRRNYGYTF. DNA of the CDR3: TGTGCCAGCAGCTTAGATCGCAGGAACTATGGCTACACCTTC.

This chain connects TRBV29-1 to TRBJ1-5, with 8 bases that match TRBD1. Germline values: CDR1 SQVTM, CDR2 ANQGSEA. The ends lost 6 bases at V and 2 bases at J; junction bases unmatched: 6. The CDR3 has 14 amino acids. The CDR3 DNA sequence: TGCAGCGTCCAGGGGGCTGGTGGCAATCAGCCCCAGCATTTT. This translates into CSVQGAGGNQPQHF.

J is TRBJ1-6 and V is TRBV18; tentative D call: TRBD1 (5 bases). The germline V and J ends were trimmed by 2 bases and 13 bases, with 12 bases remaining between them. In germline, CDR1 is KGHSH, CDR2 LQKENI. The CDR3 sequence is 13 residues long. The CDR3 DNA sequence: TGTGCCAGCTCACCAGCGGGGGACCGGCCCCTCCACTTT. It specifies CASSPAGDRPLHF.

CDR3 in amino acids: CASSFDGRAGDYGYTF. CDR3 nucleotide sequence: TGTGCCAGCAGCTTTGATGGACGGGCAGGGGACTATGGCTACACCTTC. The chain joins TRBV11-2 to TRBJ1-2; the D gene is possibly TRBD1 (6 bases). Germline V gives CDR1 SGHAT, CDR2 FQNNGV. The CDR3 extends over 16 amino acids. The germline V and J ends were trimmed by 3 bases and 3 bases, with 17 bases remaining between them.

The count of this clone is one. The chain couples TRBV27 to TRBJ1-1; 10 nucleotides line up with TRBD1. Per the germline V gene, CDR1 is MNHEY and CDR2 is SMNVEV (reference sequence). The CDR3 is made up of 15 amino acids. V trimming: 3 bases; J trimming: 5 bases; junction bases outside the gene matches: 6. The CDR3 loop reads CASSFSGQGITEAFF. The CDR3 DNA sequence: TGTGCCAGCAGTTTCTCGGGACAGGGGATAACTGAAGCTTTCTTT.

This clone was seen a few times. This chain uses TRBV10-1 with TRBJ2-1, with TRBD1 matching over 9 bases. The V segment lost 7 bases and the J segment 6 bases; nucleotides outside the gene matches: 4. The germline CDR1 and CDR2 sequences are WNHNN and SYGVQD (reference sequence). The CDR3 has 13 amino acids. The CDR3 region has the DNA TGCGCCAGCAATCCGGGACAGGGCAATGAGCAGTTCTTC. It translates to CASNPGQGNEQFF.

The chain joins TRBV5-6 to TRBJ1-2; 8 bases line up with TRBD1. Unmatched junction bases numbered 3, after V lost 4 bases and J lost 4 bases. The germline V gene has CDR1 SGHDT and CDR2 YYEEEE. CDR3 size: 13 residues. CDR3 sequence reads: CASSKDRAYGYTF. As DNA, the CDR3 is TGTGCCAGCAGCAAGGACAGGGCCTATGGCTACACCTTC.

The gene calls are TRBV6-6 and TRBJ2-7; D is perhaps TRBD2 (6 bases). This CDR3 is 15 amino acids long. V was clipped by 0 bases and J by 2 bases, with 11 bases between them. Germline-derived CDR1 and CDR2 are MNHNY and SVGAGI (reference sequence). For the CDR3, the DNA is TGTGCCAGCAGTTACTCGTCGGGGGTCCCCTACGAGCAGTACTTC. It yields the protein CASSYSSGVPYEQYF.

The CDR3 is CASSHVQGRETQYF. In DNA, the CDR3 is TGTGCCAGCAGCCACGTACAGGGGCGAGAGACCCAGTACTTC. The rearrangement links TRBV3-1 (or the pseudogene TRBV3-2) to TRBJ2-5; 7 nucleotides align to TRBD1. The germline gives CDR1 LGHDT, CDR2 YNNKEL (reference sequence). Trimming took 3 bases from V and 4 from J; bases not matched to a gene: 5. The CDR3 covers 14 residues.

The CDR3, as DNA: TGTGCCACCAGTGATTTGCTCAGGGGTGAAGCTTTCTTT. It is translated as CATSDLLRGEAFF. This chain joins TRBV24-1 and TRBJ1-1; the D gene is possibly TRBD1 (6 bases). Germline V gives CDR1 KGHDR, CDR2 SFDVKD. The V and J ends lost 0 bases and 7 bases respectively, with 8 bases between them. The CDR3 runs 13 residues.

This chain links TRBV3-1 (or the pseudogene TRBV3-2) with TRBJ1-1; TRBD1 matches 7 bases. There are 15 residues in the CDR3. With 3 bases clipped from V and 1 base from J, the junction kept 5 bases outside the gene matches. Germline CDR1 is LGHDT and CDR2 is YNNKEL (reference sequence). The chain's CDR3 is CASSQGDRRNTEAFF. Written as DNA, the CDR3 is TGTGCCAGCAGCCAGGGGGACAGAAGGAACACTGAAGCTTTCTTT.

J is TRBJ2-2 and V is TRBV11-3; the D is unclear. V was shortened by 5 bases and J by 4 bases, with 11 bases between the two germline ends. The CDR3 runs 14 residues. CDR1 SGHNT and CDR2 YENEEA come from the germline V gene. CDR3 nucleotides: TGTGCCAGCAGCCCCACGTCGAGCACCGGGGAGCTGTTTTTT. It specifies CASSPTSSTGELFF.

The gene calls are TRBV7-2 and TRBJ2-1; 8 nucleotides align to TRBD2. V lost 1 base, J lost 9 bases, and 5 bases stayed unmatched. Germline CDR1 is SGHTA and CDR2 is FQGNSA. This CDR3 comprises 14 residues. CDR3 region: CASSLGGGLLEQFF. DNA of the CDR3: TGTGCCAGCAGCTTAGGCGGGGGGTTGCTTGAGCAGTTCTTC.

Here the CDR3 reads CASSLGPGRNQPQHF. The CDR3 coding sequence is TGCGCCAGCAGCTTGGGACCTGGGCGCAATCAGCCCCAGCATTTT. The rearrangement links TRBV5-1 to TRBJ1-5; D call uncertain. Trimming left V 0 bases short and J 2 bases short, with 9 bases between. The germline V gene encodes CDR1 SGHRS and CDR2 YFSETQ. CDR3 size: 15 residues.

This clone was observed a handful of times. The V call is TRBV4-1, the J call TRBJ2-7, with D possibly TRBD2 on 6 matching bases. V lost 4 bases and J 7 bases, leaving 20 bases between the germline ends. CDR1 and CDR2 from the germline V gene are MGHRA and YSYEKL. The CDR3 is 15 amino acids. CDR3 in amino acids: CASSPSGGVVVEQYF. The DNA for the CDR3 is TGCGCCAGCAGCCCAAGCGGAGGGGTGGTGGTTGAGCAGTACTTC.

This clone occurred a few times. V is TRBV7-2 and J is TRBJ1-6; D unclear. In germline, CDR1 is SGHTA, CDR2 FQGNSA. V shed 2 bases and J shed 9 bases, with 11 bases lying between them. CDR3 size: 14 residues. The CDR3: CASSLREGVSPLHF. The CDR3 nucleotides are TGTGCCAGCAGCTTACGGGAGGGTGTTTCACCCCTCCACTTT.

Details on this clone: Distinct nucleotide sequences in the sample also encode this CDR3. V usage is TRBV5-1 and J usage is TRBJ2-2; maybe TRBD1 (6 bases). Germline loops: CDR1 SGHRS, CDR2 YFSETQ. The CDR3 has 14 amino acids. The V and J ends lost 6 bases and 2 bases respectively, with 11 bases between them. CDR3 region: CASNPDRNTGELFF. The CDR3 nucleotides read TGCGCCAGCAACCCGGACAGAAACACCGGGGAGCTGTTTTTT.

This chain connects TRBV18 to TRBJ1-1, with a possible D match to TRBD1 (6 bases). CDR3 size: 15 residues. Trimming shortened V by 5 bases and J by 1 base, and 14 bases separated the two germline ends. Germline lookup yields CDR1 KGHSH and CDR2 LQKENI. The DNA for the CDR3 is TGTGCCAGCTCAGCATATAACAGGGAGAACACTGAAGCTTTCTTT. Amino acid sequence: CASSAYNRENTEAFF.

This clone was recorded only once. The rearrangement joins TRBV9 to TRBJ2-5; D gene uncertain. CDR1 is SGDLS and CDR2 is YYNGEE in the germline V gene. The CDR3 spans 14 residues. With 4 bases removed from V and 1 base from J, the gap between germline ends came to 11 bases. The CDR3 coding sequence is TGTGCCAGCAGCCCCATCGGCGGCCAAGAGACCCAGTACTTC. Its translation is CASSPIGGQETQYF.

This clone was recorded at least ten times. The V call is TRBV19, the J call TRBJ1-1; a possible D gene is TRBD1 (5 bases). The V end lost 1 base, the J end lost 7 bases, and 16 bases lay between the germline ends. The CDR3 length is 15 residues. CDR1 LNHDA and CDR2 SQIVND come from the germline V gene (reference sequence). Here the CDR3 DNA reads TGTGCCAGTAGTATAGTACCGGGACTCCTCATTGAAGCTTTCTTT. Its translation is CASSIVPGLLIEAFF.

About this clone itself: Lacking the conserved final phenylalanine or tryptophan, this CDR3 likely reflects a read error. The DNA is omitted, as the CDR3 cannot be located on it reliably, and the CDR3 follows TCRdb's listing. The chain carries TRBV24-1 and TRBJ1-2; TRBD1, the table's D call, lacks a check against the DNA. CDR1 and CDR2 from the germline V gene are KGHDR and SFDVKD. The CDR3 has 9 residues if both end residues are counted. The CDR3 loop reads CATSEGQGS.

This sequence joins TRBV9 and TRBJ2-3, with 8 nucleotides matching TRBD2. The CDR3 is made up of 16 amino acids. Looked up from germline, CDR1 is SGDLS and CDR2 is YYNGEE. The trim removed 2 bases at V and 2 bases at J, leaving 7 bases unmatched. The CDR3: CASSVSGATDTDTQYF. For the CDR3, the DNA is TGTGCCAGCAGCGTTAGCGGGGCCACAGACACAGATACGCAGTATTTT.

The chain carries TRBV9 and TRBJ2-7; 7 bases are shared with TRBD1. The germline V gene encodes CDR1 SGDLS and CDR2 YYNGEE. V shed 3 bases and J 7 bases; nucleotides not matched to a gene: 7. The length of the CDR3 is 13 residues. The CDR3 region is CASSEDRSTEQYF. The CDR3 nucleotides are TGTGCCAGCAGCGAGGACAGGTCTACGGAGCAGTACTTC.

On this clone: The junction differs from germline at one of its ends, possibly a read error. In DNA form, the CDR3 reads TGTGCCAGCAGCGGGACTAGCACAAATACGCAGTATTTT. This encodes CASSGTSTNTQYF. The rearrangement joins TRBV2 to TRBJ2-3; 9 positions match TRBD2. This CDR3 is built from 13 residues. CDR1 is SNHLY and CDR2 is FYNNEI in the germline V gene.